This TCR beta chain was obtained from a study of human T cells and chemical hapten exposure (dated by TCRdb to about 2021). For context, the study as a whole: For sensitization, 2% DPC in acetone was applied to an approximately 2 cm by approximately 2 cm area of upper inner arm skin. Throughout the roughly 23-week study period, patients were also given weekly therapeutic DPC doses on the scalp. Patch testing was done on the upper back using Finn chambers containing 0.01% DPC, and results were scored after 6 days according to International Contact Dermatitis Research Group standards. The patient cohort, mostly female, included alopecia areata with under or over 50% scalp involvement, alopecia totalis and alopecia universalis. Libraries were pooled for sequencing, and per-sample TCR yields varied mainly because of small differences in library volumes within the pool. The study tracked peripheral blood TCR repertoire changes in vivo during primary and secondary sensitization to the hapten diphenylcyclopropenone (DPC) in alopecia patients. Blood samples were taken from patients before sensitization (week 0) and then at 2, 6 and about 24 weeks after DPC sensitization. About 28 alopecia patients gave blood for TCR sequencing at one to four time points (pre-sensitization, 2, 6 and 24 weeks). For every blood RNA sample, sequencing covered both the TCR alpha and TCR beta chains.

Libraries came from RACE. The sample was run on a NextSeq 500. During library preparation, unique molecular identifiers were attached to individual cDNA molecules so that TCRs could be counted in a quantitative, reproducible way. The published analysis was carried out like this. A median of approximately 100,000 TCRs per sample was observed, with a range of about 23,224 to 750,000. V, J and CDR3 annotation of the TCR reads was carried out using the Decombinator software suite. For the PS versus PT1 abundance plots, all samples were subsampled to the same number of TCRs (28,000). Expanded TCRs were defined as absent before sensitization and observed at least eight times at the 2-week time point. TCRdb took the public reads, trimmed them with fastp at Q25, ran MiXCR for clone calling and kept in-frame beta chains. All rows with the same CDR3 protein become a single entry with the most common DNA and genes. These V and J calls derive from TCRdb rather than the authors' analysis. This sample has about 52,000 distinct CDR3 sequences in its table, and 9.5% to 10% of those were observed once. About 9.6% of the sample is taken by the ten largest.

General study outcomes and caveats: No change with DPC sensitization was found in the number of TCRs above 1 in 1000 frequency, and no evidence of global repertoire structure alterations was found. The number of PT1 expanded TCRs positively correlated with patch test score, significant at thresholds 8, 16 and 32 but not 4. Expanded TCRs formed significantly more large CDR3 similarity clusters than pre-sensitization or healthy control sets, consistent with antigen-driven responses. Repeated subsampling changed both the strength of the expansion versus patch-test correlation and the threshold at which the correlation became significant. Because every patient had alopecia, a presumed autoimmune disease, the patients' immune response might differ from that of healthy individuals.

V is cut by 5 bases and J by 1 base, and the space between the germline ends is 8 bases. From a lookup of the germline V gene (reference sequence), CDR1 and CDR2 are LGHDT and YNNKEL. The CDR3 contains 13 residues, cysteine and phenylalanine counted. The only DNA kept is the CDR3, 39 bases in frame from the first base. This clonotype was observed many times. Its target antigen remains unknown. One base away there is no much larger clone; base qualities are not given. Sample time point, as interpreted from the label and publication: pre-sensitization, week 0. Read against the paper, the sample's treatment or condition label means: therapeutic diphenylcyclopropenone sensitization with weekly scalp DPC. Total RNA was isolated from unfractionated whole blood collected in Tempus Blood RNA tubes. At each patch-test visit, blood was drawn before the patch test was applied. To be eligible, patients had to be aged 18 to 70, diagnosed with alopecia and judged suitable for DPC therapy, while pregnant patients were excluded.

This clonotype was obtained from a woman in her 30s with alopecia areata. Some clones in this sample may be carry-over from other donors' samples. The specimen was whole blood, collected in connection with sensitization to the hapten diphenylcyclopropenone (DPC). Here the chain combines TRBV3-1 and TRBJ1-1, with TRBD1 as a weak D call on 5 bases. The DNA is TGTGCCAGCAGCAGGGGCTCGAACACTGAAGCTTTCTTT. Its product reads: CASSRGSNTEAFF.